This T cell receptor beta chain is from a study of CD8+ T cells in alopecia areata. Study overall: Twice a day, 5 to 10 mg of oral tofacitinib was administered to treated patients.

Collection of lesional scalp punch biopsies and peripheral blood was performed in alopecia areata patients. cDNA serving as the sequencing template came from extracted, reverse transcribed RNA. Data came from immunoSEQ multiplex PCR; TCRdb stores just in-frame clones and leaves some out. Among some 13,000 clones listed, around three fifths were seen once. The CDR3 covers 18 residues. V was clipped by 5 bases and J by 3 bases; unmatched bases: 15. Germline V gene sequence: CDR1 SEHNR, CDR2 FQNEAQ (reference sequence). Study-wide points: Resident alphabeta T-cell populations of normal skin are likewise subject to sequencing in scalp samples. Patients shared TCRs less clearly than mice did, possibly owing to HLA. Scalp lesions, especially in alopecia totalis/universalis, had higher clonality than normal scalp.

A remark on this clone: Its antigen remains unknown.

Sequencing input: skin. This clonotype was obtained from a human donor with alopecia areata. The V and J genes are TRBV7-9 and TRBJ1-4, with 7 bases identical to TRBD1. CDR3 in amino acids: CASSPGQEVIRSNEKLFF. CDR3 bases: TGTGCCAGCAGCCCAGGACAGGAGGTTATCCGATCTAATGAAAAACTGTTTTTT.